These T cell receptor beta chains were read from a single sample in a study of shared clonotypes between healthy human individuals. Measured with immunoSEQ multiplex PCR; TCRdb has only the in-frame clones, and not every one. In the table there are a few million clones, about 94% of which are singletons. Sequenced input: naive CD8+ T cells from PBMCs. All receptors derive from a man between 18 and 35 years old in good health. Some clones in this sample may be carry-over from other donors' samples. CDR3s include the opening cysteine and the closing phenylalanine or tryptophan. A D gene is named only where the DNA matches it firmly. Only part of the rows carry a size: once, few, many, or a class if the clone is expanded.

D gene: .; J gene: TRBJ2-7; V gene: TRBV9; clone size: .; CDR3 protein: CASSGTARAGEQYF; CDR3 DNA: TGTGCCAGCAGCGGCACAGCCCGGGCGGGCGAGCAGTACTTC
D gene: .; J gene: TRBJ1-2; V gene: TRBV4-3; clone size: .; CDR3 protein: CASSQRLPPGRSYGYTF; CDR3 DNA: TGCGCCAGCAGCCAACGGCTGCCGCCGGGACGGTCTTATGGCTACACCTTC
D gene: .; J gene: TRBJ2-3; V gene: TRBV9; clone size: .; CDR3 protein: CASSVGRGSTDTQYF; CDR3 DNA: TGTGCCAGCAGCGTAGGGAGGGGAAGCACAGATACGCAGTATTTT
D gene: TRBD1; J gene: TRBJ2-7; V gene: TRBV7-8; clone size: .; CDR3 protein: CASSSWTGSLYEQYF; CDR3 DNA: TGTGCCAGCAGCTCTTGGACAGGCAGCCTCTACGAGCAGTACTTC
D gene: .; J gene: TRBJ2-7; V gene: TRBV7-8; clone size: .; CDR3 protein: CASSLGQNSYEQYF; CDR3 DNA: TGTGCCAGCAGCTTAGGGCAGAACTCCTACGAGCAGTACTTC
D gene: .; J gene: TRBJ2-7; V gene: TRBV4-2; clone size: .; CDR3 protein: CASSQGESGTYEQYF; CDR3 DNA: TGTGCCAGCAGCCAAGGGGAAAGCGGTACCTACGAGCAGTACTTC
D gene: .; J gene: TRBJ1-1; V gene: TRBV4-1; clone size: few; CDR3 protein: CASSLHGGTEAFF; CDR3 DNA: TGCGCCAGCAGCCTCCATGGGGGCACTGAAGCTTTCTTT
D gene: .; J gene: TRBJ1-4; V gene: TRBV7-9; clone size: .; CDR3 protein: CASSGGATNEKLFF; CDR3 DNA: TGTGCCAGCAGCGGCGGAGCAACTAATGAAAAACTGTTTTTT
D gene: TRBD2; J gene: TRBJ2-7; V gene: TRBV10-3; clone size: .; CDR3 protein: CAISETRLAGRVEQYF; CDR3 DNA: TGTGCCATCAGTGAGACCCGCCTTGCAGGGAGGGTCGAGCAGTACTTC
D gene: .; J gene: TRBJ1-2; V gene: TRBV7-9; clone size: .; CDR3 protein: CASSSLLRGITVNYGYTF; CDR3 DNA: TGTGCCAGCAGCTCTCTATTACGAGGGATAACAGTTAACTATGGCTACACCTTC
D gene: TRBD2; J gene: TRBJ2-1; V gene: TRBV6-1; clone size: .; CDR3 protein: CASSATSGRGNEQFF; CDR3 DNA: TGTGCCAGCAGCGCGACTAGCGGGAGGGGCAATGAGCAGTTCTTC
D gene: .; J gene: TRBJ2-1; V gene: TRBV6-1; clone size: .; CDR3 protein: CASSEKIQGEDEQFF; CDR3 DNA: TGTGCCAGCAGTGAAAAGATACAGGGTGAAGATGAGCAGTTCTTC
D gene: .; J gene: TRBJ2-7; V gene: TRBV4-1; clone size: .; CDR3 protein: CASSQVRDYEQYF; CDR3 DNA: TGCGCCAGCAGCCAAGTTAGGGACTACGAGCAGTACTTC
D gene: TRBD2; J gene: TRBJ2-7; V gene: TRBV7-9; clone size: .; CDR3 protein: CASSLLTSGSSYEQYF; CDR3 DNA: TGTGCCAGCAGCTTACTTACTAGCGGGAGCTCCTACGAGCAGTACTTC
D gene: .; J gene: TRBJ2-3; V gene: TRBV28; clone size: .; CDR3 protein: CASTVGGTDTQYF; CDR3 DNA: TGTGCCAGTACGGTGGGGGGCACAGATACGCAGTATTTT
D gene: .; J gene: TRBJ1-5; V gene: TRBV25-1; clone size: .; CDR3 protein: CASSDGNQPQHF; CDR3 DNA: TGTGCCAGCAGTGACGGCAATCAGCCCCAGCATTTT
D gene: TRBD2; J gene: TRBJ2-1; V gene: TRBV7-6; clone size: .; CDR3 protein: CASSLTSGRSYNEQFF; CDR3 DNA: TGTGCCAGCAGCTTAACTAGCGGAAGGTCCTACAATGAGCAGTTCTTC
D gene: .; J gene: TRBJ1-1; V gene: TRBV11-2; clone size: .; CDR3 protein: CASSRRANTEAFF; CDR3 DNA: TGTGCCAGCAGCCGGAGGGCGAACACTGAAGCTTTCTTT
D gene: .; J gene: TRBJ1-4; V gene: TRBV9; clone size: few; CDR3 protein: CASSAGATNEKLFF; CDR3 DNA: TGTGCCAGCAGCGCAGGGGCAACTAATGAAAAACTGTTTTTT
D gene: .; J gene: TRBJ2-2; V gene: TRBV9; clone size: .; CDR3 protein: CASSVAPRTANTGELFF; CDR3 DNA: TGTGCCAGCAGCGTAGCTCCTAGGACAGCGAACACCGGGGAGCTGTTTTTT
D gene: .; J gene: TRBJ1-2; V gene: TRBV9; clone size: .; CDR3 protein: CASSVAGLPYGYTF; CDR3 DNA: TGTGCCAGCAGCGTAGCTGGGTTACCTTATGGCTACACCTTC
D gene: .; J gene: TRBJ2-2; V gene: TRBV18; clone size: .; CDR3 protein: CASSPGPYTGELFF; CDR3 DNA: TGTGCCAGCTCACCTGGCCCCTACACCGGGGAGCTGTTTTTT
D gene: .; J gene: TRBJ2-7; V gene: TRBV30; clone size: .; CDR3 protein: CAWSVFSYEQYF; CDR3 DNA: TGTGCCTGGAGTGTTTTCTCCTACGAGCAGTACTTC
D gene: .; J gene: TRBJ1-5; V gene: TRBV28; clone size: .; CDR3 protein: CASSLPAEFVQPQHF; CDR3 DNA: TGTGCCAGCAGTTTACCGGCGGAATTTGTGCAGCCCCAGCATTTT
D gene: .; J gene: TRBJ2-1; V gene: TRBV5-6; clone size: .; CDR3 protein: CASSFQSNNEQFF; CDR3 DNA: TGTGCCAGCAGCTTTCAGAGTAACAATGAGCAGTTCTTC
D gene: .; J gene: TRBJ1-1; V gene: TRBV6-4; clone size: .; CDR3 protein: CASSASAGFSEAFF; CDR3 DNA: TGTGCCAGCAGTGCCAGTGCCGGGTTCAGTGAAGCTTTCTTT
D gene: .; J gene: TRBJ1-5; V gene: TRBV19; clone size: .; CDR3 protein: CASKGRGGYQPQHF; CDR3 DNA: TGTGCCAGTAAGGGCAGGGGCGGGTATCAGCCCCAGCATTTT
D gene: .; J gene: TRBJ2-7; V gene: TRBV5-1; clone size: .; CDR3 protein: CASSLVQPDEQYF; CDR3 DNA: TGCGCCAGCAGCTTGGTACAGCCGGACGAGCAGTACTTC
D gene: .; J gene: TRBJ1-1; V gene: TRBV13; clone size: .; CDR3 protein: CASSSYVDSEAFF; CDR3 DNA: TGTGCCAGCAGCTCCTATGTTGACTCTGAAGCTTTCTTT
D gene: TRBD2; J gene: TRBJ2-7; V gene: TRBV4-2; clone size: .; CDR3 protein: CASSQGRTSGYEQYF; CDR3 DNA: TGTGCCAGCAGCCAAGGCCGGACTAGCGGCTACGAGCAGTACTTC
D gene: .; J gene: TRBJ2-1; V gene: TRBV6-6; clone size: few; CDR3 protein: CASSYGNEQFF; CDR3 DNA: TGTGCCAGCAGTTACGGCAATGAGCAGTTCTTC
D gene: TRBD1; J gene: TRBJ1-1; V gene: TRBV27; clone size: .; CDR3 protein: CASSWDRSNTEAFF; CDR3 DNA: TGTGCCAGCAGCTGGGACAGGTCAAACACTGAAGCTTTCTTT